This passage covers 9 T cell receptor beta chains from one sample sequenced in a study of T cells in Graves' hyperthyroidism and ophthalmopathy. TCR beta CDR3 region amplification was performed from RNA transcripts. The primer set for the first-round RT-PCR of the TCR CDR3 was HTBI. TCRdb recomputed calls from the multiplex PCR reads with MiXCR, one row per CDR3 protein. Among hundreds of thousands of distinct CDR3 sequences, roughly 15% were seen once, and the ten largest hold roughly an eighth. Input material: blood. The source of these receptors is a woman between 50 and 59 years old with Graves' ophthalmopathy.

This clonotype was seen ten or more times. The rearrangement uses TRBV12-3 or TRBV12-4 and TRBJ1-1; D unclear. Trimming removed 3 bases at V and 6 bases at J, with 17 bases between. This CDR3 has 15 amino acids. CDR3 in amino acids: CASSLGYQVRPEAFF. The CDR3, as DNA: TGTGCCAGCAGTTTGGGGTATCAGGTTCGCCCTGAAGCTTTCTTT.

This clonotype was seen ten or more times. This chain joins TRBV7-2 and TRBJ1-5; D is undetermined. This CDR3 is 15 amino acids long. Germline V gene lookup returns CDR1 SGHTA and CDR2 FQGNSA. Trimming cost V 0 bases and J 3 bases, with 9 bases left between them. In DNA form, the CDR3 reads TGTGCCAGCAGCTTAGCAAGAATTTCCAATCAGCCCCAGCATTTT. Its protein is CASSLARISNQPQHF.

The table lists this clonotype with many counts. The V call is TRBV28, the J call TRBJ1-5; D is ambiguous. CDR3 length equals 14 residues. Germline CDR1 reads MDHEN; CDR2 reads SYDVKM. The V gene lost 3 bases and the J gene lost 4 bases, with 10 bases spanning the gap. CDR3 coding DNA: TGTGCCAGCAGTTTCGGAGCAGTTAATCAGCCCCAGCATTTT. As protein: CASSFGAVNQPQHF.

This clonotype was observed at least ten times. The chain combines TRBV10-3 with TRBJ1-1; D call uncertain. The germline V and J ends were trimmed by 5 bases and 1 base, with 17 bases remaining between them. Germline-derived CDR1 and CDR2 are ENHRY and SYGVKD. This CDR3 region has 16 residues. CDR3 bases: TGTGCCATCAGTCGGGAGGGCGTCGGGAAGAACACTGAAGCTTTCTTT. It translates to CAISREGVGKNTEAFF.

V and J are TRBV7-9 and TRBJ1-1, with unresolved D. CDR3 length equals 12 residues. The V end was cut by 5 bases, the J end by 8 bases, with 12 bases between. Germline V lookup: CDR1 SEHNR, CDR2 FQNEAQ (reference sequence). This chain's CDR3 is CASSQYSTEAFF. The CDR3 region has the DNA TGTGCCAGCAGCCAATACAGTACCGAAGCTTTCTTT.

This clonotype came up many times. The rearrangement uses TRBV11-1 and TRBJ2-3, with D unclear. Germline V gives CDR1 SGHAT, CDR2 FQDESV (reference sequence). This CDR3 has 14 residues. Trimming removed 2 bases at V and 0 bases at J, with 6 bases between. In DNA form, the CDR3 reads TGTGCCAGCAGCTTACTATTCAGCACAGATACGCAGTATTTT. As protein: CASSLLFSTDTQYF.

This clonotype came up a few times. CDR3 in amino acids: CASRHSFRGQGENTEAFF. DNA of the CDR3: TGTGCCAGCAGACACTCCTTTCGTGGGCAGGGGGAAAACACTGAAGCTTTCTTT. This sequence joins TRBV27 and TRBJ1-1; 7 bases map to TRBD1. V lost 6 bases and J lost 2; bases outside the gene matches: 18. Germline V gene data show CDR1 as MNHEY and CDR2 as SMNVEV (reference sequence). This CDR3 is 18 amino acids long.

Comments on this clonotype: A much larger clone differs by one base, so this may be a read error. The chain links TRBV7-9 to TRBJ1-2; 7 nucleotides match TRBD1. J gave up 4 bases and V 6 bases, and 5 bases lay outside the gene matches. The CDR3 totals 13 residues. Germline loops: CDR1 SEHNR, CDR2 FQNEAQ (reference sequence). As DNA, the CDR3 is TGTGCCAGCAGTCATTACAGGGGCTATGGCTACACCTTC. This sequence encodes CASSHYRGYGYTF.

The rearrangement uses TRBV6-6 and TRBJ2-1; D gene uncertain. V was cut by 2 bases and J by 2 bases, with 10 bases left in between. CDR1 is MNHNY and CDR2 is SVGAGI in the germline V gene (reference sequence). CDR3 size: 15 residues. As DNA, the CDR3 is TGTGCCAGCAGTTACCAGGCGACAACCTACAATGAGCAGTTCTTC. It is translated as CASSYQATTYNEQFF.